The rows below give T cell receptor beta chains drawn from one sample of a study of blood T cell repertoires in COVID-19. TCRdb keeps only in-frame clones here, not all; method: immunoSEQ multiplex PCR. The data hold hundreds of thousands of clones, with roughly 85% observed a single time. The sample consisted of PBMCs or T cells enriched from blood (not recorded which). The receptors stem from a middle-aged woman who had recovered from COVID-19. Each CDR3 is given with its conserved first and last residue. D genes are given only for firm matches. The listing skips clone size in some rows; elsewhere it reads once, few, many or a size class.

cdr3_nt: TGTGCCAGCCATCCAGGACAGAGAGGGAGAAGTGGAGGCTACACCTTC
cdr3_aa: CASHPGQRGRSGGYTF
j_call: TRBJ1-2
d_call: -
v_call: TRBV9
clone_size: -

cdr3_nt: TGTGCCAGCAGTGGGGGACAGGGCTATGGCTACACCTTC
cdr3_aa: CASSGGQGYGYTF
j_call: TRBJ1-2
d_call: TRBD1
v_call: TRBV12-3/TRBV12-4
clone_size: -

cdr3_nt: TGCAGCGTTGAAAAGGGGAACTTAGCGGGAGAGGGGGAGACCCAGTACTTC
cdr3_aa: CSVEKGNLAGEGETQYF
j_call: TRBJ2-5
d_call: TRBD2
v_call: TRBV29-1
clone_size: -

cdr3_nt: TGTGCCACCAGCACTAGCGGGAGCCCCACAGATACGCAGTATTTT
cdr3_aa: CATSTSGSPTDTQYF
j_call: TRBJ2-3
d_call: TRBD2
v_call: TRBV24-1
clone_size: -

cdr3_nt: TGTGCCAGCAGCTCCCAGGGGCTCGACACCGGGGAGCTGTTTTTT
cdr3_aa: CASSSQGLDTGELFF
j_call: TRBJ2-2
d_call: -
v_call: TRBV7-3
clone_size: -

cdr3_nt: TGTGCCAGCAGCTTGGGGCTAGCGGGAGTGCCCGCGTTCTTC
cdr3_aa: CASSLGLAGVPAFF
j_call: TRBJ2-1
d_call: TRBD2
v_call: TRBV5-5
clone_size: -

cdr3_nt: TGTGCCAGCAGTGATAATTTAGCTAACTATGGCTACACCTTC
cdr3_aa: CASSDNLANYGYTF
j_call: TRBJ1-2
d_call: -
v_call: TRBV6-1
clone_size: -

cdr3_nt: TGTGCCTGGAGTAGGAAGGGACAGGAAAACACTGAAGCTTTCTTT
cdr3_aa: CAWSRKGQENTEAFF
j_call: TRBJ1-1
d_call: TRBD1
v_call: TRBV30
clone_size: -

cdr3_nt: TGTGCCAGCAGTAAGGAGGGGACCCTCTTGTATGAGCAGTTCTTC
cdr3_aa: CASSKEGTLLYEQFF
j_call: TRBJ2-1
d_call: -
v_call: TRBV6-5
clone_size: -

cdr3_nt: TGTGCCAGCTCACCAGACAGTTCCAATCAGCCCCAGCATTTT
cdr3_aa: CASSPDSSNQPQHF
j_call: TRBJ1-5
d_call: -
v_call: TRBV18
clone_size: -

cdr3_nt: TGCGCCAGCAGCAACAGGGAGGGGGAGACCCAGTACTTC
cdr3_aa: CASSNREGETQYF
j_call: TRBJ2-5
d_call: -
v_call: TRBV4-3
clone_size: -

cdr3_nt: TGCGCCAGCAGTGCTAGCGGGTCCTACAATGAGCAGTTCTTC
cdr3_aa: CASSASGSYNEQFF
j_call: TRBJ2-1
d_call: TRBD2
v_call: TRBV10-2
clone_size: once

cdr3_nt: TGTGCCAGCTCACCACAGGACACCAATCAGCCCCAGCATTTT
cdr3_aa: CASSPQDTNQPQHF
j_call: TRBJ1-5
d_call: -
v_call: TRBV18
clone_size: -

cdr3_nt: TGTGCCAGCAGTGAAGAGATGCTCAGTCTCTACGAGCAGTACTTC
cdr3_aa: CASSEEMLSLYEQYF
j_call: TRBJ2-7
d_call: -
v_call: TRBV6-1
clone_size: few

cdr3_nt: TGCAGTGCTAGTAACAGTGTCACAGATACGCAGTATTTT
cdr3_aa: CSASNSVTDTQYF
j_call: TRBJ2-3
d_call: -
v_call: TRBV20-1
clone_size: -

cdr3_nt: TGCAGCGGGACGCGGGAGTCCCCGCGTGAGCAGTACTTC
cdr3_aa: CSGTRESPREQYF
j_call: TRBJ2-7
d_call: TRBD2
v_call: TRBV29-1
clone_size: -

cdr3_nt: TGCGCCAGCAGTGAGTCGAAGGCGGCGGCAGAGCAGTTCTTC
cdr3_aa: CASSESKAAAEQFF
j_call: TRBJ2-1
d_call: -
v_call: TRBV10-1
clone_size: -

cdr3_nt: TGTGCCAGCAGTTTAGTCGGGGGGCTGGGTACTGAAGCTTTCTTT
cdr3_aa: CASSLVGGLGTEAFF
j_call: TRBJ1-1
d_call: -
v_call: TRBV27
clone_size: -

cdr3_nt: TGTGCCAGCAGTCTCGGGCAGGGCGCAGATACGCAGTATTTT
cdr3_aa: CASSLGQGADTQYF
j_call: TRBJ2-3
d_call: -
v_call: TRBV6-5
clone_size: -

cdr3_nt: TGTGCCAGCAGCATAGACGCAGGGGGCAGGAAAAAACTGTTTTTT
cdr3_aa: CASSIDAGGRKKLFF
j_call: TRBJ1-4
d_call: TRBD1
v_call: TRBV28
clone_size: -

cdr3_nt: TGTGCCAGCAGCAGACGCTCAGGGTACACTAATGAAAAACTGTTTTTT
cdr3_aa: CASSRRSGYTNEKLFF
j_call: TRBJ1-4
d_call: -
v_call: TRBV7-8
clone_size: -

cdr3_nt: TGTGCCAGCAGCTTAGGGGTTAGCGGGAGAGACAATGAGCAGTTCTTC
cdr3_aa: CASSLGVSGRDNEQFF
j_call: TRBJ2-1
d_call: TRBD2
v_call: TRBV7-2
clone_size: -

cdr3_nt: TGTGCCTGGAGTGTAGGGACTTCGCAATACACAGATACGCAGTATTTT
cdr3_aa: CAWSVGTSQYTDTQYF
j_call: TRBJ2-3
d_call: -
v_call: TRBV30
clone_size: -

cdr3_nt: TGTGCCAGCAGCCAAGCCGCGGGGGTCTTTAACTTC
cdr3_aa: CASSQAAGVFNF
j_call: TRBJ2-5
d_call: TRBD2
v_call: TRBV3-1/TRBV3-2
clone_size: -

cdr3_nt: TGTGCCAGCAGCTTGAGTGCGGGGACTAGCGGGACCAATGAGCAGTTCTTC
cdr3_aa: CASSLSAGTSGTNEQFF
j_call: TRBJ2-1
d_call: TRBD2
v_call: TRBV7-9
clone_size: -

cdr3_nt: TGCAGCGTTGTTGGCGGGAGGTCTTACGAGCAGTACTTC
cdr3_aa: CSVVGGRSYEQYF
j_call: TRBJ2-7
d_call: TRBD2
v_call: TRBV29-1
clone_size: -

cdr3_nt: TGCGCCAGCAGCTTAACCGGGACAGGGTGGGACGAGCAGTACTTC
cdr3_aa: CASSLTGTGWDEQYF
j_call: TRBJ2-7
d_call: TRBD1
v_call: TRBV5-1
clone_size: -

cdr3_nt: TGTGCCAGCAGCTGGAACCCTTACCAACGACAGGGACTCAATTCACCCCTCCACTTT
cdr3_aa: CASSWNPYQRQGLNSPLHF
j_call: TRBJ1-6
d_call: TRBD1
v_call: TRBV7-2
clone_size: -